This TCR beta chain was recorded in a study of CD8+ T cells in alopecia areata. Study-wide points: In scalp and blood, many expanded lesional clones persisted during tofacitinib.

V shed 5 bases, J shed 2 bases, and the junction held 6 bases outside the gene matches. The CDR3 is 14 residues long. CDR1 is SQVTM, CDR2 ANQGSEA, per germline. Treatment described: oral pan-JAK inhibitor, 5-10 mg twice daily. Researchers gathered lesional scalp punch biopsies and peripheral blood from patients with alopecia areata. In each case, RNA was isolated and then reverse transcribed into cDNA as the sequencing template. TCRdb's table, derived via immunoSEQ multiplex PCR, lists solely in-frame clones and lacks some. The profile covers more than 95,000 clones, with around 60% appearing a single time and 5% to 7% taken by the ten largest. This clone was seen more than once but under ten times. The antigen is not known.

Here the sequenced sample was CD4+ T cells sorted from blood, taken at week 4, from a patient treated with tofacitinib. This chain links TRBV29-1 with TRBJ2-5; 9 bases map to TRBD1. This TCR came from a human donor with alopecia areata. CDR3 nucleotide sequence: TGCAGCGTTAGACCTGGGACAGGGCAAGAGACCCAGTACTTC. Its translation: CSVRPGTGQETQYF. Full variable domain (outside the CDR3, taken from reference TRBV29-1 and TRBJ2-5): SAVISQKPSRDICQRGTSLTIQCQVDSQVTMMFWYRQQPGQSLTLIATANQGSEATYESGFVIDKFPISRPNLTFSTLTVSNMSPEDSSIYLCSVRPGTGQETQYFGPGTRLLVL.